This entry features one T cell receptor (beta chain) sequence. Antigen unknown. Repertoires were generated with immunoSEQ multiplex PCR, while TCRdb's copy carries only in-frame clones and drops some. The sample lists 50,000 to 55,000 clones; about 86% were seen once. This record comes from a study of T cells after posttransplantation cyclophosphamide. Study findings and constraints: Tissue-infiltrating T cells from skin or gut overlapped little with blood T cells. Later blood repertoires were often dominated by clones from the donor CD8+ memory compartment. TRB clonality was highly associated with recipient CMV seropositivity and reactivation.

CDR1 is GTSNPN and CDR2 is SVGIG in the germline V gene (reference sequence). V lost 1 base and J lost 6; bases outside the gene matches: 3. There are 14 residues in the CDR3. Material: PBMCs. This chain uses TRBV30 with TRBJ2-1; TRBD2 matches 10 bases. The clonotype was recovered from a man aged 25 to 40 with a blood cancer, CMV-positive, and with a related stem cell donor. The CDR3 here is CAWSATSGANEQFF. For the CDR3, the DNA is TGTGCCTGGAGTGCTACTAGCGGGGCCAATGAGCAGTTCTTC. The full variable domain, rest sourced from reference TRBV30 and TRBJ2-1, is SQTIHQWPATLVQPVGSPLSLECTVEGTSNPNLYWYRQAAGRGLQLLFYSVGIGQISSEVPQNLSASRPQDRQFILSSKKLLLSDSGFYLCAWSATSGANEQFFGPGTRLTVL.